This T cell receptor beta chain was captured by sequencing in a study of patients and donors after allogeneic stem cell transplantation. This CDR3 contains 14 residues. Germline V gene lookup returns CDR1 KGHDR and CDR2 SFDVKD. V was cut by 3 bases and J by 3 bases, with 10 bases left in between. TCRdb itself ran the RT-PCR reads through MiXCR, one entry per CDR3 protein. The sample contains 800,000 to 1,000,000 distinct CDR3 sequences, approximately 18% of which appear only once. The chain combines TRBV24-1 with TRBJ1-2; TRBD1 might be the D (6 bases). The material sequenced was blood, either unsorted or a sorted T cell fraction (not recorded which). The receptor comes from a human donor who was either an allogeneic HSCT recipient or a stem cell or donor lymphocyte infusion donor (not recorded which). It is not recorded whose cells these are; they may come from a transplant donor. CDR3 protein: CATSDLDRYYGYTF. The CDR3 DNA reads as TGTGCCACCAGTGATCTAGACAGGTACTATGGCTACACCTTC.